The T cell receptor beta chain described here comes from a study of control samples from healthy donors and cancer patients (dated by TCRdb to 2018 to 2020). The protocol used for the library was the immunoSEQ multiplex PCR assay. TCRdb's version of the immuneACCESS table is confined to in-frame rearrangements and falls short of the full clone set. An unresolved V gene accounts for under half of the shortfall where checked; the remainder is of unknown origin. The sample yields about 110,000 clones; about 80% were counted once. The ten largest clones capture about 7% of the sample. Points on this clone: Its antigen specificity is not known. No base-level quality is on record; no much larger clone is a single base apart.

For this chain, trimming is 6 bases at the V end and 4 bases at the J end, and the number of junction bases without a gene match is 5. The germline V gene yields SNHLY for CDR1 and FYNNEI for CDR2. Inclusive of the bounding cysteine and phenylalanine, the CDR3 is 14 residues long. The only DNA kept is the CDR3, 42 bases in frame from the first base. This receptor chain uses TRBV2 and TRBJ2-7; 11 bases in between match TRBD2. The sequenced sample was blood. This clonotype originated in a man aged 18-30 years in good health. The nucleotide sequence reads TGTGCCAGCAGCGGACTAGCGGGTCTGTACGAGCAGTACTTC. The resulting protein is CASSGLAGLYEQYF.